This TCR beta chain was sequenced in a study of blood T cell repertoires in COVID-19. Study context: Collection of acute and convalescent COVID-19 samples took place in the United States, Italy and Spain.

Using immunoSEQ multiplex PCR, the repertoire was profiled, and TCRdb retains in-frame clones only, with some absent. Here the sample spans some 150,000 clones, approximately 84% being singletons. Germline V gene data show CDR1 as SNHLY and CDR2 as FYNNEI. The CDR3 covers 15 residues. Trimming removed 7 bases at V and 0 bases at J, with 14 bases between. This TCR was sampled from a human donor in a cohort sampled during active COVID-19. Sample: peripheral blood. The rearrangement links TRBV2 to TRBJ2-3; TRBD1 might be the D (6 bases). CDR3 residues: CASIAGTTSTDTQYF. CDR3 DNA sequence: TGTGCCAGCATCGCCGGGACAACTAGCACAGATACGCAGTATTTT. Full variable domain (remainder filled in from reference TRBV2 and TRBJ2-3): EPEVTQTPSHQVTQMGQEVILRCVPISNHLYFYWYRQILGQKVEFLVSFYNNEISEKSEIFDDQFSVERPDGSNFTLKIRSTKLEDSAMYFCASIAGTTSTDTQYFGPGTRLTVL.